This T cell receptor beta chain was obtained from a study of shared clonotypes between healthy human individuals (TCRdb year 2020). Some background on the complete study: A couple of women and a few men aged 18 to 49 years were included in the cohort. Different laboratories and diverse techniques were used to prepare libraries and sequence TCR repertoires, to increase sequencing depth and limit assay-specific biases. Between about 0.94 and 8.9 billion PBMCs per donor were obtained by leukapheresis. Blood TCR repertoires of roughly 5 healthy adults were deeply sequenced to estimate repertoire size and the extent of clonotype sharing between individuals. For each donor, CD4 naive and CD4 memory were each run on three plates, CD8 naive on two plates, and CD8 memory on one plate. The paper's findings and limits, for the study overall: Larger estimated clonotype richness was generally found for naive subsets than for memory subsets. Only blood was sampled, and tissue TCR repertoires likely differ from those in blood. Sharing across a handful of donors was observed for about 5% of naive CD4, over 3% of naive CD8, around 2.5% of memory CD4, and roughly 0.4% of memory CD8 clonotypes. Incomplete sequencing was indicated by rarefaction of sorted-subset datasets, despite the large sequencing depth. The genetic and exposure-history diversity represented was limited by the small number of donors. Compared with non-shared clonotypes, the clonotypes found in all four sorted-subset donors had higher generation probabilities. Pairwise subsampling led to the expectation that sequencing depth would affect the degree of clonotype sharing among donors.

Comments on this clone: Its antigen has not been determined. No much larger clonotype is one base removed from it; base qualities were not supplied.

V lost 4 bases and J lost 6 bases; the stretch between them is 13 bases long. Looking up the germline V gene (reference sequence) yields CDR1 SEHNR and CDR2 FQNEAQ. Reading from cysteine to phenylalanine, the CDR3 counts 13 amino acids. The read is trimmed to its CDR3 DNA, 39 bases read in frame from base 1. CD8 naive samples were CD45RO-negative cells positively selected for CCR7, giving a CD45RA+CCR7+ population that excluded TemRA cells. Healthy HIV-negative adults with no recently reported acute infections or vaccinations were included as donors. Every donor was a Caucasian adult residing in Nashville, Tennessee, USA. Blood was obtained by leukapheresis, after which PBMCs were separated by Ficoll-Histopaque density gradient centrifugation and cryopreserved in liquid nitrogen vapor phase. Analytical flow cytometry was used to check the purity and quantity of each magnetically sorted T cell population. Genomic DNA was isolated from each sorted fraction and quantified by UV absorbance on a Nanodrop 2000c.

Using the deep immunoSEQ assay, TCR CDR3 regions were amplified from genomic DNA by multiplex PCR. Extracted genomic DNA from each cell subset was distributed evenly across all wells of several immunoSEQ 96-well plates, and each plate was treated as a replicate. For sorted subsets, each replicate PCR was loaded with 150 to 250 ng genomic DNA, equivalent to some 31,000 T cell genomes. Purified libraries were measured with a Qubit 3.0 fluorometer, size-checked on a Bioanalyzer 2100, and measured again with the KAPA Library Quantification kit. Every immunoSEQ 96-well plate was sequenced on a dedicated single-read 150-cycle Illumina NextSeq 550 flow cell. The study's own analysis went as follows. Because the immunoSEQ output held only junctional sequences and lacked quality scores, the filtering could not match the filtering applied to full-length reads. Sequences were annotated with PyIR, a Python wrapper for IgBLAST v1.9, using IMGT germline references to assign V/J genes and CDR3. Reads were removed for weak V/J assignments (E-value above 1e-6), missing CDR3, stop codons, out-of-frame junctions, or ambiguous translated residues. V3J clonotypes were defined as sequences sharing an identical inferred V gene, J gene, and CDR3 amino acid sequence. To compute the percentage overlap between repertoires, the number of shared unique clonotypes was divided by the size of the smaller repertoire. Three approaches were used to assess repertoire richness: RTK rarefaction, the Chao1 estimator, and Recon v2.1 estimates of unobserved clonotypes. For all TCRbeta clonotypes obtained by the gDNA method from several donors, generation probabilities were computed with OLGA. As stored in TCRdb, this immuneACCESS dataset retains in-frame rearrangements with V and J assigned. A fraction of the clones does not appear; measured against another copy, unresolved V genes explain less than half of the discrepancy, and the remainder lacks a known reason. That table furnishes V, J and clone size, whereas the DNA furnished D and trimming. The sample records about 2 million clones, just under 95% of which are singletons. The top ten constitute under 1.5% of the sample.

The rearrangement joined TRBV7-9 to TRBJ2-7; the D element could tentatively be TRBD1 or TRBD2, as 6 bases agree for each. Sample: naive CD8+ T cells sorted from blood. In the paper's terms, the cell subset or site label means: CD45RA+CCR7+. The clonotype comes from a man aged 18 to 30 in good health. The DNA sequence is as follows: TGTGCCAGCAGCTCAGAGGGGGGCCTCGAGCAGTACTTC. This translates into CASSSEGGLEQYF.